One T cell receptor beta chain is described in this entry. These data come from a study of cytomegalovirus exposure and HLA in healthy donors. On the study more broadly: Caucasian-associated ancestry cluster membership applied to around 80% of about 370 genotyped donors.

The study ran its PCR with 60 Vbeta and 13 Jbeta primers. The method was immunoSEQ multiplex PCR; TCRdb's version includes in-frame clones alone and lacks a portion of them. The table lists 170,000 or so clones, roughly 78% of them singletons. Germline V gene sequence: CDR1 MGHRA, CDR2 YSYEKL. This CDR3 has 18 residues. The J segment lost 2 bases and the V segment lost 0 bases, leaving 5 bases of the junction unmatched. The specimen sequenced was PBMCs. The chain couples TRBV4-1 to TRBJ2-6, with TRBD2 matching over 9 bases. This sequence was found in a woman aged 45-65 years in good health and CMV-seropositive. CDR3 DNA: TGCGCCAGCAGCCAAGATATAGCGGGGGCGGCTGGGGCCAACGTCCTGACTTTC. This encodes CASSQDIAGAAGANVLTF.